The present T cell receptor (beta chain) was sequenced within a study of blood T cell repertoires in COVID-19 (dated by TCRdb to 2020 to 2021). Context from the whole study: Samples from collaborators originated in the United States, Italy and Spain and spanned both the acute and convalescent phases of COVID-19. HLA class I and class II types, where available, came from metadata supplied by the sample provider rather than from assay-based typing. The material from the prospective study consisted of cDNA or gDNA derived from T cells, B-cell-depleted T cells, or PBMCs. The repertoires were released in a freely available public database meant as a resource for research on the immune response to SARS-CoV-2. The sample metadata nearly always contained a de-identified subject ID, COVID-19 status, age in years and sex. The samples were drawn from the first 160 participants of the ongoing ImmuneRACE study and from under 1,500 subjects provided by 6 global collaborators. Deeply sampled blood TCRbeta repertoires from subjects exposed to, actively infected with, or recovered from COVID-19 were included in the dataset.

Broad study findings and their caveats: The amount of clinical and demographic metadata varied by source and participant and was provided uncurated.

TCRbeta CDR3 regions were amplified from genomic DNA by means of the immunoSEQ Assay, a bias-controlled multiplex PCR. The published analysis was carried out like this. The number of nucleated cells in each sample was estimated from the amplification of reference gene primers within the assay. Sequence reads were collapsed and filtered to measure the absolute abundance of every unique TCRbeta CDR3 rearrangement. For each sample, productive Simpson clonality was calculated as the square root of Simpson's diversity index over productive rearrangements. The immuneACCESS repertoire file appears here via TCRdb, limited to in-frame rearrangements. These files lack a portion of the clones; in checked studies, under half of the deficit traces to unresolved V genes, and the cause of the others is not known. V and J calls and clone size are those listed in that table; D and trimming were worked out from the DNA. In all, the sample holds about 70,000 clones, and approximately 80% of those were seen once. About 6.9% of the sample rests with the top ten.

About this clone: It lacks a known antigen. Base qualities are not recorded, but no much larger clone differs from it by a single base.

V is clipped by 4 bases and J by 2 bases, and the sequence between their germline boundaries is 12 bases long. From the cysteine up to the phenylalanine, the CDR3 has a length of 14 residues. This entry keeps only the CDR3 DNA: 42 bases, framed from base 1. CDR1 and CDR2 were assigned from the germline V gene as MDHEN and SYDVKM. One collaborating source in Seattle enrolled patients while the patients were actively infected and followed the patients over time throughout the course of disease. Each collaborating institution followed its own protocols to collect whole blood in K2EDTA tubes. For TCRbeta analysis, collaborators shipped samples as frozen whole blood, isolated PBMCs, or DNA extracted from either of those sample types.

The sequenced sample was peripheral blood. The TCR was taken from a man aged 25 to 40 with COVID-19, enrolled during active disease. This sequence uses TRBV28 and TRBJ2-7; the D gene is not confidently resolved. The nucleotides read TGTGCCAGCAGTTCCCCGATAGCCGCCTACGAGCAGTACTTC. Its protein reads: CASSSPIAAYEQYF.